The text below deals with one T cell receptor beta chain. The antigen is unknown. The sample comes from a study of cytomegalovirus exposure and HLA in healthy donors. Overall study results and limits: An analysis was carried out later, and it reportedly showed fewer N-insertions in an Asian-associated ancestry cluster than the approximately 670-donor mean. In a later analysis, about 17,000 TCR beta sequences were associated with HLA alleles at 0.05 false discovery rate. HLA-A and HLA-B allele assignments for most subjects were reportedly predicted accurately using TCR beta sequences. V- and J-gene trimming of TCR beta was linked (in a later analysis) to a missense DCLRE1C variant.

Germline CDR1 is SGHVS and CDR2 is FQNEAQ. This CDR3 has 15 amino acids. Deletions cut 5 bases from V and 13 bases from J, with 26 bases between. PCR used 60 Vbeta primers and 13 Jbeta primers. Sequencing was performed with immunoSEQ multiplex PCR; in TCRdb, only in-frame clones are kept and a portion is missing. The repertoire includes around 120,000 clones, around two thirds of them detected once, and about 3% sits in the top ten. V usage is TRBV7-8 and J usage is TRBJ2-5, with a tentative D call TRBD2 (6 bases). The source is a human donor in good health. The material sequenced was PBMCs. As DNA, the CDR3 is TGTGCCAGCAGCCCCCCACGGGGCGCGGGACTTGGGGGGTACTTC. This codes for CASSPPRGAGLGGYF.